The present T cell receptor beta chain was sequenced within a study of cytomegalovirus exposure and HLA in healthy donors (dated 2017 in TCRdb). Turning to the overall study: According to an earlier analysis of around 600 of the donors, 200 million or so T cells yielded 100 million or so unique TCR beta sequences and less than 300 Gb of sequence data. Along with the roughly 670-subject first cohort, a separate validation cohort of 120 different subjects was used. Class I and class II HLA loci were covered by the typing at four-digit resolution. An earlier analysis of several hundred of the donors applied high-throughput TCR beta sequencing to assess whether each TCR beta V gene segment acted as functional or pseudogenic. The study was designed to test whether signatures of past pathogen exposure could be identified by cataloging public T cell receptors. An early release that covered about 640 HLA-typed donors contained approximately 300 gigabases of sequencing data and 70 million to 100 million unique TCR sequences. The number of donors typed differed by locus, with roughly 629-640 for A, B, C, DRB1 and DQB1, roughly 550 for DQA1, over 600 for DPA1, and over 400 for DPB1. A later analysis re-examined previously published TCR beta repertoires from 500 to 700 donors and added high-resolution HLA genotyping to investigate patterns of TCR occurrence. All discovery cohort repertoires had been generated using a single sequencing platform. Among around 400 genotyped donors of the cohort, an average of about 240,000 unique TCR beta nucleotide sequences were sequenced per donor, 15% to 20% of them non-productive. Donor age, sex, ethnicity and CMV serostatus were compiled together with the repertoire data. To predict cytomegalovirus infection status, the study brought together high-throughput TCR immunosequencing, statistical association of individual TCRs with disease status, and machine learning. Rather than using new phenotypic data, the later analysis identified candidate immune exposures from TCR beta sequences and from how often those sequences occurred across donors. Of the roughly 410 genotyped donors, less than 90% were placed in the genetic ancestry cluster associated with self-reported Caucasian donors. A later genetic analysis took genome-wide SNP genotypes for about 55% of the 666 donors and used that subset as a discovery cohort. The study profiled the T cell repertoires of under 700 subjects by immunosequencing and related them to cytomegalovirus serostatus. Because of strong linkage in the cohort, roughly five DR-DQ haplotypes were treated as single units for association and clustering. Study-level results and caveats: A further reported finding was that TCR beta sequences accurately predicted the HLA-A and HLA-B alleles for most subjects in the first cohort. In vitro tests confirmed that a few of the cytomegalovirus-associated TCR beta chains recognize cytomegalovirus antigens. The only immune exposure information available for the cohort was CMV serostatus. Linkage disequilibrium might explain the correlated functional status among segregating V segments, but an unknown experimental factor could not be excluded. A cluster of highly shared sequence variants was judged likely to be a technical artifact of the sequencing pipeline. Compared with the roughly 670-donor mean, donors in an Asian-associated ancestry cluster had fewer N-insertions in productive TCRs, according to a later genetic analysis. This cohort had only TCR beta chains sequenced, and the lack of alpha or paired-chain data limited which features could be detected. An association between a missense DCLRE1C variant and V-gene and J-gene trimming of TCR beta chains was found in a later genetic analysis and replicated in an independent cohort. A later analysis found that most CMV-associated TCR beta chains appeared HLA-restricted, with HLA associations seemingly driven largely by CMV exposure. In an earlier analysis of approximately 590 of the donors, most TCR beta V segments were observed in productive rearrangements about 87% or about 30% of the time, broadly matching IMGT annotations. Because HLA typing was missing for some donors at each locus, association tests included only the typed subset. Sequencing depth was assumed to be roughly uniform across donors in the presence/absence analyses, though that assumption may not hold. When HLA alleles, especially DR and DQ, strongly co-occurred, attributing TCR associations to individual alleles was difficult. A total of roughly 160 TCR beta chains were listed by the study as associated with cytomegalovirus. In a later analysis, 16,951 TCR beta sequences were associated with specific HLA alleles at a false discovery rate of 0.05. In a later analysis, several top co-occurrence clusters were reported to appear linked to parvovirus B19, influenza, CMV and Epstein-Barr virus. Across donors, most TCR sequences were observed very rarely, whereas some public TCRs were present in many individuals. The authors suggested that the approach could potentially be extended to other disease states and immunological phenotypes. About 17 rarely observed V segments, including chromosome 9 orphons, were excluded from the earlier analysis of about 610 of the donors because counts were too low. In both the original and validation cohorts, the classifier was reported to diagnose cytomegalovirus status with high specificity and sensitivity. In a later analysis, HLA-associated TCR beta chains were found to be more clonally expanded and to have lower generation probabilities than equally common non-associated chains. In a later analysis, TCR association rates were found to vary across HLA loci, with the most associated TCRs seen for DRB1 alleles and the fewest for HLA-C alleles. Some IMGT-functional V segments, including TRBV6-2 and TRBV6-3, could not be told apart with the 87-base-pair reads, so those segments were excluded.

There are 14 amino acids in the CDR3, from cysteine to phenylalanine inclusive. The CDR3 DNA has 42 bases and is translated from base 1. Trimming removed 5 bases from V and 6 bases from J, leaving 16 bases between the germline ends. CDR1 and CDR2 are read off the germline V gene (reference sequence) as MNHEY and SMNVEV. Libraries were constructed by the immunoSEQ multiplex PCR assay. A mixture of 60 forward primers for TCR Vbeta segments and 13 reverse primers for TCR Jbeta segments was used in the multiplex PCR. The CDR3 region of rearranged TCR beta genes was amplified from genomic DNA with a multiplex PCR assay. The amplified TCR beta libraries were sequenced on the Illumina HiSeq System as 87-base-pair reads. In the original analysis: Across the roughly 640 repertoires, a later analysis counted some 81 million unique TCR beta chains, approximately 12 million of which were shared by at least two donors. Raw reads were error-corrected and collapsed into unique sequences by a nearest-neighbor algorithm in which closely related sequences were merged to remove PCR and sequencing errors. Alignment of CDR3 sequences to IMGT reference sequences was used to assign V, D and J gene segments. Each retained sequence needed at least a six-nucleotide match to both a V gene segment and a J gene segment. A rearrangement was called productive if the CDR3 had no stop codons and remained in frame with V and J, and every other rearrangement was called non-productive. CDR3 was defined by IMGT convention, running from the second conserved V-encoded cysteine to the conserved J-encoded phenylalanine. The earlier analysis of 500 to 600 of the donors excluded sequences that lacked an unambiguous match to a single V gene segment. An earlier analysis of some 610 of the donors called V segments functional above 56.7% productive rearrangements and segregating when the between-donor standard deviation exceeded 5%. To diagnose cytomegalovirus status from the catalog of TCR beta chain sequences, a statistical classification framework was built. In a later analysis, V and J genes were assigned by comparing TCR nucleotide sequences against IMGT/GENE-DB human TR gene sequences. Using the TCRdist pipeline, a later analysis assigned CDR3 sequences along with most-parsimonious VDJ recombination scenarios. In a later analysis, each TCR beta chain was defined by its CDR3 amino acid sequence together with its V-gene family, and reads lacking a unique V-gene family were excluded. In a later analysis, nearly 600 highly shared, low-generation-probability nucleotide sequences were removed to address suspected cross-contamination and a sequencing artifact. A later analysis calculated a clonal expansion index for each public chain from normalized within-repertoire ranks of inferred template counts. A later analysis computed generation probabilities with a VDJ recombination model fitted to out-of-frame rearrangements, and checked the results against IGoR. Hypergeometric tests were used in a later analysis to score TCR-TCR, TCR-HLA and TCR-CMV co-occurrence, with a repertoire-size bias correction applied to the TCR pairs. A later analysis estimated false discovery rates by permuting HLA or CMV assignments 20 times. In a later analysis, co-occurring TCRs were grouped using DBSCAN, and TCRdist sequence similarity was added for clustering within HLA-allele-positive subsets. Repertoires with fewer than 30,000 or more than 120,000 public chains, plus five repertoires with anomalous nucleotide sharing, were excluded from co-occurrence clustering. Imported from immuneACCESS, the table was reduced by TCRdb to in-frame sequences with V and J called. These copies leave out some clones; in studies compared against another copy, an unresolved V gene accounts for under half, and the cause of the remainder is not known. Clone size and the V and J calls come from that table; the DNA yielded D and trimming. The sample table shows some 200,000 clones, and 65% to 80% are seen once. The ten top clones hold 15% of the sample.

The cohort was made up of approximately 670 healthy bone marrow donors. At the time of sampling, all cohort members were nominally healthy, though unrecorded immune exposures were likely present. The donor tested CMV seronegative, placing the donor among the 350 or so seronegative members of the cohort. Each donor provided a peripheral blood sample, and peripheral blood mononuclear cells were used for TCR beta sequencing. Genomic DNA was extracted from the blood cell samples with the Qiagen DNeasy Blood Extraction Kit. Regarding this clone: The antigen it recognizes is unknown. Per-nucleotide qualities are absent, and no much larger clonotype sits a single base away.

The receptor comes from a man aged 35 to 55 in good health and CMV-seronegative. The chain is assembled from TRBV27 and TRBJ1-1; the D gene is possibly TRBD1, with 5 bases matching. Source material: PBMCs. The CDR3 region reads CASSGGTFTSEAFF. The sequence in DNA is TGTGCCAGCAGTGGGGGGACTTTTACTTCTGAAGCTTTCTTT.